The 3 T cell receptor beta chains given below trace back to one sample, sequenced in a study of blood T cell repertoires in COVID-19. Sequenced by immunoSEQ multiplex PCR; TCRdb stores in-frame clones only, minus some. This sample yields 50,000 to 60,000 clones, of which almost 90% are seen a single time; around 8.5% belongs to the top ten. Sequencing was performed on peripheral blood. The receptors derive from a man aged 55-75 years with active COVID-19.

This chain connects TRBV19 to TRBJ1-5; weak D call: TRBD1 (5 bases). CDR1 and CDR2 (germline): LNHDA, SQIVND (reference sequence). This CDR3 is 16 amino acids long. Trimming stripped 3 bases from V and 3 bases from J, with 15 bases between. CDR3 DNA: TGTGCCAGTAGTATCGTTGCAGGGAAAAACAATCAGCCCCAGCATTTT. Its protein product is CASSIVAGKNNQPQHF.

The rearrangement joins TRBV4-2 to TRBJ1-2; 7 bases fit TRBD1. The CDR3 sequence is 15 residues long. With 3 bases clipped from V and 4 bases from J, the junction kept 8 bases outside the gene matches. Looked up from germline, CDR1 is LGHNA and CDR2 is YNFKEQ. CDR3 bases: TGTGCCAGCAGCCATACGACAGGGTCTAGCTATGGCTACACCTTC. Protein: CASSHTTGSSYGYTF.

The V call is TRBV11-1, the J call TRBJ2-3, with D possibly being TRBD1 (6 bases). The CDR3 is 15 amino acids. In germline, CDR1 is SGHAT, CDR2 FQDESV (reference sequence). The V and J ends lost 0 bases and 2 bases respectively, with 9 bases between them. CDR3 in amino acids: CASSLAGGTTDTQYF. As DNA, the CDR3 is TGTGCCAGCAGCTTAGCAGGGGGAACCACAGATACGCAGTATTTT. The full variable domain, with the rest looked up from reference TRBV11-1 and TRBJ2-3, is EAEVAQSPRYKITEKSQAVAFWCDPISGHATLYWYRQILGQGPELLVQFQDESVVDDSQLPKDRFSAERLKGVDSTLKIQPAELGDSAMYLCASSLAGGTTDTQYFGPGTRLTVL.